The 30 T cell receptor beta chains below were found in one sample sequenced in a study of beta chain features in type 1 diabetes. Sequenced material consisted of expressed TCRB transcripts (all of the isolated RNA was reverse transcribed). Clones were sequenced by immunoSEQ multiplex PCR, and TCRdb holds only the in-frame ones, with some missing. The data show 900,000 or so clones, with 15% to 20% seen just once and 0.023% held by the top ten. Source material: naive CD4+ T cells from blood. The receptors originated from a woman aged 18 to 35 in good health.

This clone has more than one count but fewer than ten. The V and J genes are TRBV9 and TRBJ2-5, with D unclear. V lost 4 bases and J lost 2, with 9 bases in between. The germline V gene has CDR1 SGDLS and CDR2 YYNGEE. The CDR3 consists of 13 residues. CDR3 sequence reads: CASSTSQQETQYF. CDR3 sequence (DNA): TGTGCCAGCAGCACGAGCCAACAAGAGACCCAGTACTTC.

The table lists this clone with a few counts. V usage is TRBV19 and J usage is TRBJ2-1, with D maybe TRBD2 (5 bases). The ends were cut back, 4 bases at V and 5 bases at J, with 9 bases in the middle. The CDR3 has 13 residues. Germline loops: CDR1 LNHDA, CDR2 SQIVND (reference sequence). In DNA form, the CDR3 reads TGTGCCAGTAGTAGCGGGCGAAACAATGAGCAGTTCTTC. Its translation is CASSSGRNNEQFF.

The table lists this clone with a few counts. Other DNA sequences in this specimen translate into the identical CDR3. This rearrangement joins TRBV19 to TRBJ2-4, with D tentatively TRBD2 (5 bases). The CDR3 has 15 residues. The V end was cut by 1 base, the J end by 0 bases, with 7 bases between. Germline CDR1 reads LNHDA; CDR2 reads SQIVND (reference sequence). The CDR3 here is CASSIGGLAKNIQYF. As DNA, the CDR3 is TGTGCCAGTAGTATAGGTGGACTAGCCAAAAACATTCAGTACTTC.

This clone was counted only a few times. The chain carries TRBV19 and TRBJ1-2; D unclear. Trimming shortened V by 7 bases and J by 4 bases, and 13 bases separated the two germline ends. The CDR3 covers 13 residues. Germline CDR1 LNHDA, CDR2 SQIVND (reference sequence). Here the CDR3 reads CASMGSEGYGYTF. For the CDR3, the DNA is TGTGCCAGTATGGGCTCCGAAGGCTATGGCTACACCTTC.

This clone was counted only a few times. Within the sample, other DNA sequences also encode this same CDR3. CDR3 in amino acids: CAISEGYEQYF. CDR3 DNA sequence: TGTGCCATCAGTGAAGGTTACGAGCAGTACTTC. V is TRBV10-3 and J is TRBJ2-7, with D hard to call. V lost 3 bases to trimming and J lost 4 bases, with 4 bases between them. CDR3 length equals 11 residues. CDR1 and CDR2 from the germline V gene are ENHRY and SYGVKD.

CDR3 in DNA: TGTGCCAGCAGGGAGCGGGAGGGCTTGGGGGAGCTGTTTTTT. Translated: CASREREGLGELFF. The V gene is TRBV7-2, the J gene TRBJ2-2; 10 bases match TRBD2. Trimming cost V 6 bases and J 8 bases; bases outside gene matches: 6. The CDR3 totals 14 residues. Germline V gene lookup returns CDR1 SGHTA and CDR2 FQGNSA.

The chain combines TRBV11-2 with TRBJ2-1, with unresolved D. The CDR3 is made up of 16 amino acids. V lost 1 base to trimming and J lost 0 bases, with 10 bases between them. Germline CDR1 is SGHAT and CDR2 is FQNNGV. The CDR3: CASSLGPDSSYNEQFF. As DNA, the CDR3 is TGTGCCAGCAGCTTAGGGCCCGATAGCTCCTACAATGAGCAGTTCTTC.

V gene TRBV5-1 combines with J gene TRBJ2-3; 11 positions agree with TRBD2. Trimming at V came to 0 bases and at J to 1 base, leaving 7 bases not matched to a gene. The CDR3 loop spans 18 amino acids. Germline CDR1 and CDR2: SGHRS and YFSETQ. Written as DNA, the CDR3 is TGCGCCAGCAGCTTGGTTTATACGGGACTAGCGGGCACAGATACGCAGTATTTT. This encodes CASSLVYTGLAGTDTQYF.

This clone was observed a few times. V is TRBV25-1 and J is TRBJ2-3; 9 positions agree with TRBD1. Germline CDR1 and CDR2: MGHDK and SYGVNS. V gave up 5 bases and J gave up 4 bases; unmatched junction bases: 7. The CDR3 sequence is 15 residues long. The CDR3 loop reads CASSLPTGGADTQYF. The CDR3 coding sequence is TGTGCCAGCAGTCTGCCGACAGGGGGGGCAGATACGCAGTATTTT.

The V gene is TRBV7-9, the J gene TRBJ1-4; weak D call: TRBD1 (6 bases). The germline gives CDR1 SEHNR, CDR2 FQNEAQ (reference sequence). V was trimmed by 1 base and J by 4 bases, leaving 13 bases between them. This CDR3 comprises 16 residues. CDR3 sequence reads: CASSLVPGQDNEKLFF. In nucleotides, the CDR3 is TGTGCCAGCAGCTTAGTGCCGGGACAAGATAATGAAAAACTGTTTTTT.

This chain connects TRBV4-2 to TRBJ2-5; perhaps TRBD2 as D (6 bases). CDR1 is LGHNA, CDR2 YNFKEQ, per germline. Trimming left V 0 bases short and J 5 bases short, with 10 bases between. This CDR3 spans 14 amino acids. CDR3 region: CASSQEGRPETQYF. CDR3 bases: TGTGCCAGCAGCCAAGAAGGGAGGCCGGAGACCCAGTACTTC.

This clone has only a few counts. The genes are TRBV7-2 and TRBJ1-3; maybe TRBD1 (5 bases). CDR3 length: 15 residues. Trimming stripped 3 bases from V and 2 bases from J, with 11 bases between. Germline V gives CDR1 SGHTA, CDR2 FQGNSA. The CDR3 protein is CASSFRGITGNTIYF. As DNA, the CDR3 is TGTGCCAGCAGCTTTCGGGGCATAACTGGAAACACCATATATTTT. Complete variable domain (other parts from reference TRBV7-2 and TRBJ1-3): GAGVSQSPSNKVTEKGKDVELRCDPISGHTALYWYRQSLGQGLEFLIYFQGNSAPDKSGLPSDRFSAERTGGSVSTLTIQRTQQEDSAVYLCASSFRGITGNTIYFGEGSWLTVV.

This clone was found a few times. The gene calls are TRBV9 and TRBJ1-3; D perhaps matches TRBD1 (5 bases). Germline CDR1 reads SGDLS; CDR2 reads YYNGEE. There are 14 residues in the CDR3. Trimming took off 1 base at V and 3 bases at J, with 8 bases between the two ends. The CDR3 DNA follows: TGTGCCAGCAGCGTACAGGGTTTTGGAAACACCATATATTTT. Its translation is CASSVQGFGNTIYF.

In this sample, this clone turned up a few times. The genes are TRBV4-2 and TRBJ2-7; the match to TRBD2 covers 9 bases. CDR3 length: 16 amino acids. Trimming cost V 4 bases and J 2 bases; bases outside gene matches: 9. Germline V CDR1 and CDR2: LGHNA, YNFKEQ. The CDR3 region has the DNA TGTGCCAGCAGCCCGTACAGCGGGAGGCCTACCTACGAGCAGTACTTC. It encodes CASSPYSGRPTYEQYF.

The table lists this clone with a few counts. This sequence joins TRBV29-1 and TRBJ2-7; 7 bases match TRBD2. The CDR3 has 14 residues. Germline V gives CDR1 SQVTM, CDR2 ANQGSEA. Unmatched junction bases numbered 10, after V lost 6 bases and J lost 2 bases. CDR3 coding DNA: TGCAGCGTATACAACGGGAGGCCCGCCTACGAGCAGTACTTC. It encodes CSVYNGRPAYEQYF.

This clone was seen more than once but under ten times. The chain couples TRBV7-2 to TRBJ2-7; 9 nucleotides agree with TRBD1. The germline CDR1 and CDR2 sequences are SGHTA and FQGNSA. The V and J ends lost 4 bases and 0 bases, in that order; junction bases with no gene match: 16. The CDR3 length is 19 residues. CDR3 sequence reads: CASSSPGDRALPYSYEQYF. Here the CDR3 DNA reads TGTGCCAGCAGCTCCCCCGGGGACAGGGCCCTCCCTTACTCCTACGAGCAGTACTTC.

The rearrangement links TRBV27 to TRBJ2-7, with D hard to call. Germline values: CDR1 MNHEY, CDR2 SMNVEV (reference sequence). V was clipped by 5 bases and J by 3 bases, with 17 bases between them. The CDR3 runs to 15 residues. The CDR3 protein is CASSHRPDGYYEQYF. The CDR3 DNA reads as TGTGCCAGCAGTCATCGACCGGACGGGTACTACGAGCAGTACTTC.

The CDR3 is CASSITGRAVTQYF. CDR3 bases: TGTGCCAGTAGTATAACGGGACGGGCCGTGACCCAGTACTTC. The chain couples TRBV19 to TRBJ2-5; D tentatively fits TRBD1 or TRBD2 (5 bases each). Germline V gene sequence: CDR1 LNHDA, CDR2 SQIVND (reference sequence). Deletions cut 2 bases from V and 7 bases from J, with 14 bases between. The length of the CDR3 is 14 residues.

This clone was seen a few times. The chain recombines TRBV9 with TRBJ2-1, with a possible D match to TRBD2 (5 bases). V lost 0 bases to trimming and J lost 5 bases, with 15 bases between them. CDR3 size: 16 residues. Germline V gene lookup returns CDR1 SGDLS and CDR2 YYNGEE. The CDR3, as DNA: TGTGCCAGCAGCGTAGGCAGCGGCTCTCTAAACAATGAGCAGTTCTTC. Protein: CASSVGSGSLNNEQFF.

This clone was counted a few times. This chain joins TRBV25-1 and TRBJ1-4; perhaps TRBD1 as D (6 bases). This CDR3 is 16 amino acids long. Germline values: CDR1 MGHDK, CDR2 SYGVNS. With 5 bases removed from V and 8 bases from J, the gap between germline ends came to 21 bases. The CDR3 spells CASSPPETGPGEKLFF. The CDR3 coding sequence is TGTGCCAGCAGTCCGCCAGAGACAGGTCCGGGCGAAAAACTGTTTTTT.

The V and J genes are TRBV6-1 and TRBJ2-7; 7 bases fit TRBD2. This CDR3 region has 14 residues. Germline CDR1 MNHNS, CDR2 SASEGT. J gave up 5 bases and V 1 base, and 5 bases lay outside the gene matches. In DNA, the CDR3 is TGTGCCAGCAGTGAAGGATTGGGGGGGGACGAGCAGTACTTC. This translates into CASSEGLGGDEQYF.

The rearrangement uses TRBV6-6 and TRBJ2-2; no firm D call. Between the trimmed V and J ends, which lost 7 bases and 2 bases, there was a span of 14 bases. The CDR3 consists of 15 residues. Germline CDR1 is MNHNY and CDR2 is SVGAGI (reference sequence). CDR3 region: CASTLRTGNTGELFF. The CDR3 nucleotides are TGTGCCAGCACCTTACGAACGGGTAACACCGGGGAGCTGTTTTTT.

This clone has just a few counts. J is TRBJ2-4 and V is TRBV18; D gene uncertain. Germline CDR1 reads KGHSH; CDR2 reads LQKENI. Deletions cut 3 bases from V and 3 bases from J, with 12 bases between. The CDR3 is 15 amino acids. CDR3 protein: CASSPTFSSKNIQYF. DNA for the CDR3: TGTGCCAGCTCACCTACGTTTTCCAGCAAAAACATTCAGTACTTC.

This chain joins TRBV6-5 and TRBJ2-6, with 7 bases aligning to TRBD1. Losses at the gene ends were 6 bases for V and 2 bases for J; bases not matched to a gene: 4. The CDR3 consists of 15 residues. Germline V lookup: CDR1 MNHEY, CDR2 SVGAGI. CDR3 nucleotides: TGTGCCAGCAGAGAGCAGGGGGCTGGGGCCAACGTCCTGACTTTC. Its protein is CASREQGAGANVLTF.

This clone was seen only a few times. The chain couples TRBV7-9 to TRBJ2-2; D not certain. This CDR3 comprises 13 residues. Looked up from germline, CDR1 is SEHNR and CDR2 is FQNEAQ (reference sequence). Trimming stripped 5 bases from V and 2 bases from J, with 6 bases between. The CDR3 DNA is TGTGCCAGCAGCCGTACTAACACCGGGGAGCTGTTTTTT. Translating it yields CASSRTNTGELFF.

The gene calls are TRBV10-3 and TRBJ1-1, with D possibly being TRBD1 (6 bases). Germline V gene sequence: CDR1 ENHRY, CDR2 SYGVKD. V lost 6 bases and J 10 bases, leaving 15 bases between the germline ends. The CDR3 extends over 12 amino acids. The CDR3 nucleotides are TGTGCCATCAGAGCGGCAAGGGGGATAGCTTTCTTT. It codes for CAIRAARGIAFF.

This chain uses TRBV5-4 with TRBJ2-2; a possible D gene is TRBD1 (6 bases). This CDR3 comprises 15 residues. V gave up 3 bases and J gave up 5 bases, with 14 bases separating them. Germline lookup yields CDR1 SGHNT and CDR2 YYREEE (reference sequence). CDR3 DNA: TGTGCCAGCAGCTCGGAAGTAAGGGGGACCGGGGAGCTGTTTTTT. Translating it yields CASSSEVRGTGELFF.

This chain connects TRBV19 to TRBJ2-7; 8 bases fit TRBD1. This CDR3 has 14 residues. The germline V gene encodes CDR1 LNHDA and CDR2 SQIVND (reference sequence). Losses at the gene ends were 5 bases for V and 2 bases for J; bases not matched to a gene: 5. In DNA form, the CDR3 reads TGTGCCAGTAGTTGGGGACAGGATACCTACGAGCAGTACTTC. Residues: CASSWGQDTYEQYF.

This clone was seen only a few times. This sample includes further DNA sequences coding for the same CDR3. V and J are TRBV29-1 and TRBJ2-5; D unclear. Germline CDR1 and CDR2: SQVTM and ANQGSEA. The CDR3 is 12 amino acids. V was cut by 3 bases and J by 1 base, with 6 bases left in between. CDR3 amino acids: CSVDPVQETQYF. The CDR3 DNA reads TGCAGCGTTGACCCAGTCCAAGAGACCCAGTACTTC.

As for this clone: This sample also contains other DNA sequences that code for the same CDR3. The rearrangement links TRBV7-9 to TRBJ1-4; D uncertain. This CDR3 comprises 14 residues. The V gene lost 3 bases and the J gene lost 0 bases, with 5 bases spanning the gap. CDR1 and CDR2 (germline): SEHNR, FQNEAQ (reference sequence). The DNA of the CDR3 is TGTGCCAGCAGCTTGGGCCCAACTAATGAAAAACTGTTTTTT. Protein: CASSLGPTNEKLFF.